A single sample gave rise to the 5 T cell receptor beta chains below, sequenced in a study of PD-1 blockade in classical Hodgkin lymphoma. All the patients suffered relapse after autologous stem cell transplantation, and brentuximab vedotin exposure differed. Method: immunoSEQ multiplex PCR; TCRdb's copy keeps in-frame clones and lacks some. The table has 40,000 to 50,000 clones, about 74% seen once. The sample was peripheral blood mononuclear cells (PBMCs), taken at baseline. The receptors were sampled from a human donor with classical Hodgkin lymphoma.

The gene calls are TRBV5-1 and TRBJ2-5, with D tentatively TRBD2 (7 bases). Trimming removed 1 base from V and 5 bases from J, with 15 bases in between. CDR1 SGHRS and CDR2 YFSETQ come from the germline V gene. The CDR3 is made up of 15 amino acids. For the CDR3, the DNA is TGCGCCAGCAGCTTGCAGGCAGGGAGGGGGGAGACCCAGTACTTC. It specifies CASSLQAGRGETQYF.

This sequence joins TRBV7-2 and TRBJ2-5, with D perhaps TRBD1 or TRBD2 (5 bases each). This CDR3 contains 14 residues. The germline CDR1 and CDR2 sequences are SGHTA and FQGNSA. V was trimmed by 0 bases and J by 5 bases, leaving 10 bases between them. CDR3 residues: CASSLAGTRETQYF. CDR3 in DNA: TGTGCCAGCAGCTTAGCCGGGACCCGGGAGACCCAGTACTTC.

This clone was picked up a small number of times. The chain joins TRBV7-9 to TRBJ2-7; D not resolved. The germline V gene encodes CDR1 SEHNR and CDR2 FQNEAQ (reference sequence). Trimming left V 5 bases short and J 3 bases short, with 5 bases between. The CDR3 totals 11 residues. The chain's CDR3 is CASSLSYEQYF. The CDR3, as DNA: TGTGCCAGCAGCCTAAGCTACGAGCAGTACTTC.

This chain uses TRBV11-2 with TRBJ2-2; perhaps TRBD1 as D (5 bases). Per germline, CDR1 SGHAT and CDR2 FQNNGV. The CDR3 has 17 amino acids. V shed 5 bases and J shed 5 bases, with 21 bases lying between them. CDR3 region: CASSPYGVPGKTGELFF. CDR3 nucleotide sequence: TGTGCCAGCAGCCCATATGGGGTCCCAGGGAAGACCGGGGAGCTGTTTTTT.

This clone occurred a few times. V gene TRBV27 combines with J gene TRBJ1-6; D gene unclear. Trimming pared 5 bases from V and 10 bases from J, leaving 12 bases between. CDR3 size: 13 residues. CDR1 and CDR2 (germline): MNHEY, SMNVEV (reference sequence). This CDR3 is CASSPRDGSPLHF. CDR3 in DNA: TGTGCCAGCAGTCCGAGGGATGGATCACCCCTCCACTTT.